This T cell receptor beta chain derives from a study of cytomegalovirus exposure and HLA in healthy donors listed by TCRdb under 2017. About the investigation overall: An earlier analysis of roughly 500 of the donors reported approximately 260 Gb of sequence data and 95 million to 130 million unique TCR beta sequences obtained from 180 million or so T cells. Across approximately 400 genotyped donors of the cohort, an average of 235,054 unique TCR beta nucleotide sequences per donor were sequenced, and roughly a sixth of those sequences were non-productive. Alongside the repertoire data, information on donor age, sex, ethnicity and CMV serostatus was compiled. The study was designed to test whether signatures of past pathogen exposure could be identified by cataloging public T cell receptors. The number of typed donors differed by locus: roughly 629-630 for A, B, C, DRB1 and DQB1; 500 to 550 for DQA1; fewer than 610 for DPA1; and 450 to 480 for DPB1. Genome-wide SNP genotypes for about 65% of the 666 donors were used in a later genetic analysis, which treated that subset as a discovery cohort. A later analysis re-analyzed previously published TCR beta repertoires from 666 donors and added high-resolution HLA genotyping to study TCR occurrence patterns. A separate validation cohort of roughly 130 different subjects was used in addition to the 666-subject first cohort. Around 320 gigabases of sequencing data and 70 million to 100 million unique TCR sequences were included in an early release covering 500 to 750 HLA-typed donors. To predict cytomegalovirus infection status, the study brought together high-throughput TCR immunosequencing, statistical association of individual TCRs with disease status, and machine learning. All discovery cohort repertoires had been generated using a single sequencing platform. Rather than using new phenotypic data, the later analysis identified candidate immune exposures from TCR beta sequences and from how often those sequences occurred across donors. Because of strong linkage in the cohort, four to six DR-DQ haplotypes were treated as single units for association and clustering. An earlier analysis of 587 of the donors applied high-throughput TCR beta sequencing to assess whether each TCR beta V gene segment acted as functional or pseudogenic. Both class I and class II loci were covered by HLA typing, at four-digit resolution. The study used immunosequencing to profile the T cell repertoires of several hundred subjects and linked those repertoires to cytomegalovirus serostatus. Of the 398 genotyped donors, around 81% fell in the genetic ancestry cluster associated with self-reported Caucasian donors. Here is what the overall study found, with its caveats: Specific HLA alleles were associated with over 15,000 TCR beta sequences at a false discovery rate of 0.05 in a later analysis. When HLA alleles, especially DR and DQ, strongly co-occurred, TCR associations were difficult to assign to individual alleles. The presence/absence analyses assumed that sequencing depth was roughly uniform across donors, and that assumption may not be true. In a later analysis, several top co-occurrence clusters were reported to appear linked to parvovirus B19, influenza, CMV and Epstein-Barr virus. Some 16 rarely observed V segments, including chromosome 9 orphons, were excluded from the earlier analysis of some 590 of the donors because counts were too low. A later genetic analysis reported fewer N-insertions in productive TCRs among donors in an Asian-associated ancestry cluster than the roughly 690-donor mean. Some IMGT-functional V segments, including TRBV6-2 and TRBV6-3, could not be told apart with the 87-base-pair reads, so those segments were excluded. The classifier was reported to diagnose cytomegalovirus status with high specificity and sensitivity in both the original and validation cohorts. In vitro tests confirmed that a few of the cytomegalovirus-associated TCR beta chains recognize cytomegalovirus antigens. A later analysis found that most CMV-associated TCR beta chains appeared HLA-restricted, with HLA associations seemingly driven largely by CMV exposure. The authors suggested that the approach could potentially be extended to other disease states and immunological phenotypes. Correlated functional status among segregating V segments might be attributable to linkage disequilibrium, but an unknown experimental factor could not be ruled out. Broadly in line with IMGT annotations, most TCR beta V segments showed up in productive rearrangements about 87% or about 30% of the time in an earlier analysis of several hundred of the donors. A later genetic analysis associated a missense DCLRE1C variant with V-gene and J-gene trimming of TCR beta chains, and an independent cohort replicated the association. Across donors, most TCR sequences were observed very rarely, whereas some public TCRs were present in many individuals. This cohort had only TCR beta chains sequenced, and the lack of alpha or paired-chain data limited which features could be detected. A further reported finding was that TCR beta sequences accurately predicted the HLA-A and HLA-B alleles for most subjects in the first cohort. According to a later analysis, TCR association rates differed among HLA loci, with DRB1 alleles showing the most associated TCRs and HLA-C alleles showing the fewest. The study gave a list of about 170 TCR beta chains associated with cytomegalovirus. A cluster of highly shared sequence variants was judged likely to represent a technical artifact of the sequencing pipeline. Because HLA typing was unavailable for some donors at each locus, only the typed subset was used in association tests. For the cohort, immune exposure information was limited to CMV serostatus. In a later analysis, HLA-associated TCR beta chains showed more clonal expansion and lower generation probabilities than non-associated chains that were equally common.

Relative to germline, V is 2 bases shorter and J is 3 bases shorter, with 15 bases between their ends. Including the terminal cysteine and phenylalanine, the CDR3 comprises 16 residues. The read is trimmed to its CDR3 DNA, 48 bases read in frame from base 1. The germline V gene supplies CDR1 SGHDT and CDR2 YYEEEE. In regard to this clone: Its target antigen remains unknown. One base away there is no much larger clone; base qualities are not given.

The cohort comprised more than 550 healthy bone marrow donors. At the time of sampling, all cohort members were nominally healthy, though unrecorded immune exposures were likely present. The donor tested CMV seropositive, placing the donor among the approximately 290 seropositive members of the cohort. A peripheral blood sample was collected from each donor, and TCR beta sequencing was performed on peripheral blood mononuclear cells. Genomic DNA extraction from the blood cell samples was performed with the Qiagen DNeasy Blood Extraction Kit. The library was made by the immunoSEQ multiplex PCR assay. For the multiplex PCR, a mixture combining 60 forward primers for TCR Vbeta segments and 13 reverse primers for TCR Jbeta segments was used. Amplification of the CDR3 region of rearranged TCR beta genes was performed with a multiplex PCR assay on genomic DNA. On the Illumina HiSeq System, the amplified TCR beta libraries were sequenced as 87-base-pair reads. On the study's bioinformatics: A later analysis counted approximately 76 million unique TCR beta chains across the 670 or so repertoires, and 9.5 million to 11 million of these chains were shared by at least two donors. Raw reads were error-corrected and collapsed into unique sequences by a nearest-neighbor algorithm in which closely related sequences were merged to remove PCR and sequencing errors. To assign V, D and J gene segments, CDR3 sequences were aligned to IMGT reference sequences. For a sequence to be retained, at least a six-nucleotide match to both a V gene segment and a J gene segment was required. Rearrangements were classified as productive when the CDR3 lacked stop codons and remained in frame with V and J, and all other rearrangements were classified as non-productive. CDR3 was defined according to IMGT convention as the region running from the second conserved V-encoded cysteine to the conserved J-encoded phenylalanine. Sequences without an unambiguous match to a single V gene segment were excluded from the earlier analysis of a few hundred of the donors. An earlier analysis of several hundred of the donors classified V segments as functional when productive rearrangements were above 56.7% and as segregating when the standard deviation between donors was above 5%. A statistical classification framework was built for diagnosing cytomegalovirus status from the catalog of TCR beta chain sequences. In a later analysis, V and J genes were assigned by comparing TCR nucleotide sequences against IMGT/GENE-DB human TR gene sequences. In a later analysis, CDR3 sequences and most-parsimonious VDJ recombination scenarios were assigned using the TCRdist pipeline. A later analysis defined each TCR beta chain by its CDR3 amino acid sequence plus V-gene family, and excluded reads lacking a unique V-gene family. To address suspected cross-contamination and a sequencing artifact, a later analysis removed approximately 600 highly shared, low-generation-probability nucleotide sequences. For each public chain, a later analysis derived a clonal expansion index from normalized ranks of inferred template counts within each repertoire. A later analysis computed generation probabilities with a VDJ recombination model fitted to out-of-frame rearrangements, and checked the results against IGoR. A later analysis scored TCR-TCR, TCR-HLA and TCR-CMV co-occurrence with hypergeometric tests, applying a repertoire-size bias correction to TCR pairs. In a later analysis, false discovery rates were estimated by permuting HLA or CMV assignments 20 times. In a later analysis, co-occurring TCRs were grouped using DBSCAN, with TCRdist sequence similarity added in when clustering inside HLA-allele-positive subsets. Co-occurrence clustering excluded repertoires with fewer than 30,000 or more than 120,000 public chains, plus five with anomalous nucleotide sharing. Held by TCRdb, this immuneACCESS table contains in-frame sequences only and omits some clones. Under half of the omission traces to an unresolved V gene where checked; the cause of the rest is unknown. That table gives V, J and clone size, and the DNA gave D and trimming. Present in this sample are some 110,000 clones, under 85% of which were seen just once. Of the sample, around 4.9% falls within the top ten clones.

The chain was built from TRBV5-6 and TRBJ2-4; the D gene is possibly TRBD1, with 6 bases matching. The source of this sequence is a man aged 25 to 45 in good health and CMV-seropositive. What was sequenced was PBMCs. CDR3 sequence: CASSFLQGFGKNIQYF. The DNA sequence is given as TGTGCCAGCAGCTTTCTACAGGGTTTTGGCAAAAACATTCAGTACTTC.